This T cell receptor (beta chain) was documented in a study of identical twins. This clonotype came up a few times. This CDR3 is built from 13 residues. The germline V gene encodes CDR1 SNHLY and CDR2 FYNNEI. Trimming shortened V by 7 bases and J by 7 bases, and 17 bases separated the two germline ends. TCRdb recomputed calls from the 5' RACE reads with MiXCR, one row per CDR3 protein. The table records 450,000 to 650,000 distinct CDR3 sequences, roughly 15% of them present only once. A further study also used this sample, focusing on yellow fever vaccine responses in identical twins.

The chain links TRBV2 to TRBJ2-7, with a tentative D call TRBD1 (6 bases). The receptor comes from a woman younger than 30 in good health. Input material: CD4+ T cells sorted from blood. The CDR3 DNA sequence: TGTGCCAGCATGGGGGCCCTGTTCGGGGAGCAGTACTTC. Residues: CASMGALFGEQYF. Full variable domain (outside the CDR3, taken from reference TRBV2 and TRBJ2-7): EPEVTQTPSHQVTQMGQEVILRCVPISNHLYFYWYRQILGQKVEFLVSFYNNEISEKSEIFDDQFSVERPDGSNFTLKIRSTKLEDSAMYFCASMGALFGEQYFGPGTRLTVT.